Below, 28 T cell receptor beta chains from the same sample are listed, as sequenced in a study of T cell responses to AZD1222 COVID-19 vaccine. Clones were sequenced by immunoSEQ multiplex PCR, and TCRdb holds only the in-frame ones, with some missing. This table has 50,000 to 75,000 clones, roughly three quarters appearing once. This material consisted of peripheral blood, taken on day 0 of AZD1222 vaccination. These receptors were obtained from an adult in good health.

Turning to this clone: Other DNA sequences in this specimen translate into the identical CDR3. The rearrangement uses TRBV6-6 and TRBJ1-2; D gene ambiguous. The CDR3 runs 13 residues. V dropped 5 bases and J dropped 1 base, with 8 bases sitting between them. Per the germline V gene, CDR1 is MNHNY and CDR2 is SVGAGI (reference sequence). CDR3 amino acids: CASSPAVNYGYTF. CDR3 DNA sequence: TGTGCCAGCAGTCCCGCCGTTAACTATGGCTACACCTTC.

This sequence joins TRBV5-1 and TRBJ2-3, with a possible D match to TRBD2 (6 bases). This CDR3 comprises 14 residues. Trimming took 4 bases from V and 4 from J, leaving 13 bases between them. Germline V gene lookup returns CDR1 SGHRS and CDR2 YFSETQ. CDR3: CASSVGGAPDTQYF. CDR3 DNA sequence: TGCGCCAGCAGCGTCGGAGGGGCCCCAGATACGCAGTATTTT.

This clone has a single count. V gene TRBV20-1 combines with J gene TRBJ2-1; perhaps TRBD2 as D (6 bases). V was trimmed by 3 bases and J by 7 bases, leaving 13 bases between them. Looked up from germline, CDR1 is DFQATT and CDR2 is SNEGSKA (reference sequence). This CDR3 comprises 13 residues. The CDR3 DNA reads as TGCAGTGCTAGTAAGGTCGGGGGTAATGAGCAGTTCTTC. It yields the protein CSASKVGGNEQFF.

The J gene is TRBJ2-5, the V gene TRBV3-1 (or the pseudogene TRBV3-2); 11 bases are a match to TRBD2. In germline, CDR1 is LGHDT, CDR2 YNNKEL (reference sequence). This CDR3 spans 16 amino acids. V lost 0 bases and J lost 4; bases outside the gene matches: 4. In DNA form, the CDR3 reads TGTGCCAGCAGCCAAGATGTAGCGGGGGGGCGAGAGACCCAGTACTTC. Translation gives CASSQDVAGGRETQYF.

The V and J genes are TRBV15 and TRBJ1-5, with unresolved D. CDR1 is LNHNV, CDR2 YYDKDF, per germline (reference sequence). V lost 0 bases to trimming and J lost 9 bases, with 18 bases between them. CDR3 length: 16 amino acids. The CDR3 region has the DNA TGTGCCACCAGCAGAGATGGAGGGCCCTTTCAAGGGCCCCAGCATTTT. Translating gives CATSRDGGPFQGPQHF.

This clone has more than one count but fewer than ten. The gene calls are TRBV3-1 (or the pseudogene TRBV3-2) and TRBJ2-3; D unresolved. Germline V gives CDR1 LGHDT, CDR2 YNNKEL (reference sequence). There are 14 residues in the CDR3. V gave up 0 bases and J gave up 5 bases, with 9 bases separating them. CDR3 coding DNA: TGTGCCAGCAGCCAAGAAGGGTCCGGAGATACGCAGTATTTT. Its translation is CASSQEGSGDTQYF.

This clone occurred once. The V call is TRBV5-4, the J call TRBJ1-1, with 8 bases fitting TRBD1. CDR3 size: 13 residues. With 4 bases clipped from V and 6 bases from J, the junction kept 5 bases outside the gene matches. CDR1 is SGHNT, CDR2 YYREEE, per germline (reference sequence). CDR3 DNA sequence: TGTGCCAGCAGCCTTCGACAGGGGTCTGAAGCTTTCTTT. It yields the protein CASSLRQGSEAFF.

The chain couples TRBV12-5 to TRBJ1-2; TRBD1 is a possible D gene (5 bases). This CDR3 contains 14 residues. The V end was cut by 4 bases, the J end by 8 bases, with 17 bases between. The germline gives CDR1 LGHNT, CDR2 FRNRAP. DNA of the CDR3: TGTGCTAGTGGTTCCGGTGACAGCCTCGGAGGCTACACCTTC. Residues: CASGSGDSLGGYTF.

The J gene is TRBJ1-1, the V gene TRBV7-6, with a possible D match to TRBD1 (5 bases). Germline V gene data show CDR1 as SGHVS and CDR2 as FNYEAQ. Trimming cost V 8 bases and J 0 bases, with 10 bases left between them. The CDR3 spans 13 residues. This CDR3 reads CASGDRMNTEAFF. The CDR3 nucleotides are TGTGCCAGCGGGGACCGAATGAACACTGAAGCTTTCTTT.

This chain links TRBV5-1 with TRBJ2-1, with TRBD2 as a possible D gene (5 bases). The germline V and J ends were trimmed by 4 bases and 6 bases, with 14 bases remaining between them. The CDR3 extends over 14 amino acids. Germline values: CDR1 SGHRS, CDR2 YFSETQ. CDR3 residues: CASSAGAGGNEQFF. The CDR3 DNA sequence: TGCGCCAGCAGCGCGGGTGCAGGAGGCAATGAGCAGTTCTTC.

This chain uses TRBV5-1 with TRBJ1-2; D possibly corresponds to TRBD1 (6 bases). Germline V gene lookup returns CDR1 SGHRS and CDR2 YFSETQ. The ends were cut back, 2 bases at V and 4 bases at J, with 12 bases in the middle. This CDR3 has 14 residues. The CDR3 region has the DNA TGCGCCAGCAGCTTACAGGGACGTCTCTATGGCTACACCTTC. It codes for CASSLQGRLYGYTF.

This clone was detected a few times. The chain links TRBV14 to TRBJ2-5; TRBD1 might be the D (5 bases). V shed 0 bases and J shed 4 bases, with 12 bases lying between them. CDR1 is SGHDN, CDR2 FVKESK, per germline. This CDR3 contains 15 residues. Written as DNA, the CDR3 is TGTGCCAGCAGCCAAGAGGTCAGGGAACGAGAGACCCAGTACTTC. This translates into CASSQEVRERETQYF.

This clone has only a few counts. This chain joins TRBV13 and TRBJ1-2; D unclear. In germline, CDR1 is PRHDT, CDR2 FYEKMQ (reference sequence). The CDR3 spans 12 residues. V was shortened by 0 bases and J by 4 bases, with 3 bases between the two germline ends. The CDR3, as DNA: TGTGCCAGCAGCTTAGGGTTCTATGGCTACACCTTC. Its translation: CASSLGFYGYTF. The entire variable domain, with the rest obtained from reference TRBV13 and TRBJ1-2, is as follows: AAGVIQSPRHLIKEKRETATLKCYPIPRHDTVYWYQQGPGQDPQFLISFYEKMQSDKGSIPDRFSAQQFSDYHSELNMSSLELGDSALYFCASSLGFYGYTFGSGTRLTVV.

The rearrangement joins TRBV7-3 to TRBJ2-5, with 7 nucleotides matching TRBD1. The germline gives CDR1 SGHTA, CDR2 FQGTGA. After removal of 4 bases from V and 4 bases from J, the junction contained 3 bases not matched to a gene. The CDR3 is 13 residues long. The CDR3 loop is CASSSGTVETQYF. CDR3 coding DNA: TGTGCCAGCAGCTCTGGGACAGTAGAGACCCAGTACTTC.

This chain links TRBV6-2 or TRBV6-3 with TRBJ2-3; perhaps TRBD2 as D (6 bases). This CDR3 contains 16 residues. Trimming took off 2 bases at V and 0 bases at J, with 12 bases between the two ends. CDR1 MNHEY and CDR2 SVGEGT come from the germline V gene. The CDR3 sequence: CASSYPGLLSTDTQYF. The CDR3 region has the DNA TGTGCCAGCAGTTACCCGGGACTCCTTAGCACAGATACGCAGTATTTT.

This sequence joins TRBV24-1 and TRBJ1-2, with a tentative D call TRBD1 (6 bases). V lost 7 bases and J 4 bases, leaving 15 bases between the germline ends. Germline loops: CDR1 KGHDR, CDR2 SFDVKD. The CDR3 contains 14 residues. The DNA for the CDR3 is TGTGCCACCAGCCCACAGGGTTTGAGCTATGGCTACACCTTC. It encodes CATSPQGLSYGYTF.

With regard to this clone: The identical CDR3 is also encoded by other nucleotide sequences in the sample. The rearrangement joins TRBV19 to TRBJ2-7; D is uncertain. The CDR3 is 11 residues long. Germline V gene data show CDR1 as LNHDA and CDR2 as SQIVND (reference sequence). V was cut by 1 base and J by 4 bases, with 2 bases left in between. The CDR3, as DNA: TGTGCCAGTAGTATAGGGTACGAGCAGTACTTC. Encoded protein: CASSIGYEQYF. The variable domain in full, completed from reference TRBV19 and TRBJ2-7, reads DGGITQSPKYLFRKEGQNVTLSCEQNLNHDAMYWYRQDPGQGLRLIYYSQIVNDFQKGDIAEGYSVSREKKESFPLTVTSAQKNPTAFYLCASSIGYEQYFGPGTRLTVT.

The V and J genes are TRBV5-1 and TRBJ1-5; D gene uncertain. The germline V gene encodes CDR1 SGHRS and CDR2 YFSETQ. The CDR3 has 14 amino acids. The germline V and J ends were trimmed by 0 bases and 3 bases, with 7 bases remaining between them. In nucleotides, the CDR3 is TGCGCCAGCAGCTTGGGTCCTTCCAATCAGCCCCAGCATTTT. It translates to CASSLGPSNQPQHF.

This clone was counted a few times. The V call is TRBV19, the J call TRBJ2-2; perhaps TRBD1 as D (6 bases). V was pared by 7 bases and J by 0 bases, with 12 bases between. CDR1 and CDR2 (germline): LNHDA, SQIVND (reference sequence). There are 15 residues in the CDR3. The CDR3, as DNA: TGTGCCAGTATGAGGACAGCGGCGAACACCGGGGAGCTGTTTTTT. Translated: CASMRTAANTGELFF.

In this sample, this clone turned up once. The chain employs TRBV7-2 and TRBJ2-3, with D possibly TRBD2 on 7 matching bases. Between the trimmed V and J ends, which lost 5 bases and 3 bases, there was a span of 12 bases. The CDR3 has 14 amino acids. CDR1 and CDR2 (germline): SGHTA, FQGNSA. In DNA form, the CDR3 reads TGTGCCAGCAGCCCGGGGGGCCGGACAGATACGCAGTATTTT. As protein: CASSPGGRTDTQYF.

The chain links TRBV28 to TRBJ1-1; the D is unclear. The germline V gene encodes CDR1 MDHEN and CDR2 SYDVKM. This CDR3 spans 13 amino acids. Trimming cost V 6 bases and J 1 base, with 9 bases left between them. The CDR3 reads CASSPRENTEAFF. CDR3 nucleotide sequence: TGTGCCAGCAGCCCTAGGGAGAACACTGAAGCTTTCTTT.

This sequence joins TRBV28 and TRBJ2-3, with D perhaps TRBD1 or TRBD2 (5 bases each). Trimming cost V 7 bases and J 0 bases, with 14 bases left between them. Germline V lookup: CDR1 MDHEN, CDR2 SYDVKM. CDR3 length: 15 residues. This chain's CDR3 is CASKDSGGSTDTQYF. The CDR3 DNA follows: TGTGCCAGCAAAGATAGTGGGGGAAGCACAGATACGCAGTATTTT.

This clone was found once. For the CDR3, the DNA is TGCGCCAGCAGGACACAGCCGACGGGTGAAAAACTGTTTTTT. It codes for CASRTQPTGEKLFF. The chain links TRBV5-1 to TRBJ1-4; unclear D gene. The V end lost 5 bases, the J end lost 7 bases, and 15 bases lay between the germline ends. The germline CDR1 and CDR2 sequences are SGHRS and YFSETQ. This CDR3 has 14 amino acids.

The chain couples TRBV7-9 to TRBJ2-2; D remains ambiguous. CDR1 is SEHNR, CDR2 FQNEAQ, per germline (reference sequence). CDR3 length: 12 residues. V shed 6 bases and J shed 6 bases, with 8 bases lying between them. CDR3 sequence (DNA): TGTGCCAGCAGTGGGGTATCCGGGGAGCTGTTTTTT. As protein: CASSGVSGELFF.

V gene TRBV9 combines with J gene TRBJ1-1, with D possibly matching TRBD1 (6 bases). Deletions cut 3 bases from V and 6 bases from J, with 9 bases between. The CDR3 runs 12 residues. Germline CDR1 reads SGDLS; CDR2 reads YYNGEE. The CDR3 reads CASSAGVAEAFF. Written as DNA, the CDR3 is TGTGCCAGCAGCGCAGGGGTAGCTGAAGCTTTCTTT.

The V call is TRBV7-9, the J call TRBJ1-2, with a tentative D call TRBD1 (5 bases). Trimming took 4 bases from V and 5 from J, leaving 14 bases between them. Looked up from germline, CDR1 is SEHNR and CDR2 is FQNEAQ (reference sequence). CDR3 size: 14 residues. The CDR3 loop is CASSSEGIWYGYTF. CDR3 coding DNA: TGTGCCAGCAGCTCAGAGGGGATCTGGTATGGCTACACCTTC.

J is TRBJ1-4 and V is TRBV7-9; D call uncertain. The CDR3 is 14 residues long. V lost 1 base and J 7 bases, leaving 10 bases between the germline ends. Germline loops: CDR1 SEHNR, CDR2 FQNEAQ (reference sequence). The CDR3 sequence: CASSLGEIGEKLFF. DNA of the CDR3: TGTGCCAGCAGCTTAGGAGAGATAGGTGAAAAACTGTTTTTT.

The gene calls are TRBV10-3 and TRBJ2-3, with 9 bases that match TRBD1. Germline CDR1 ENHRY, CDR2 SYGVKD. The CDR3 is made up of 13 amino acids. Trimming cost V 10 bases and J 3 bases; bases outside gene matches: 5. CDR3 loop: CATATGGTDTQYF. As DNA, the CDR3 is TGTGCCACCGCGACAGGGGGAACAGATACGCAGTATTTT.